Listed below are T cell receptor beta chains from one sample, sequenced in a study of PD-L1 blockade in urothelial cancer. Sequencing was performed with immunoSEQ multiplex PCR; in TCRdb, only in-frame clones are kept and a portion is missing. The table lists around 40,000 clones, roughly 90% of them singletons, with 1.5% to 2% in the top ten. The sample here was PBMCs, taken around atezolizumab (anti-PD-L1) treatment. These receptors came from a man aged 55-75 years with urothelial cancer. The CDR3 runs from the conserved cysteine through the conserved F or W. A D gene is named only where the DNA matches it firmly. Clone size, where shown, is once, few, many, or a class for clones that have expanded.

V gene,clone size,D gene,J gene,CDR3 protein,CDR3 DNA
TRBV18,NA,TRBD2,TRBJ2-1,CASSPAGGSNEQFF,TGTGCCAGCTCGCCTGCCGGGGGGAGTAATGAGCAGTTCTTC
TRBV10-3,NA,TRBD1,TRBJ1-2,CAGQGEANYGYTF,TGTGCCGGACAGGGGGAAGCTAACTATGGCTACACCTTC
TRBV28,NA,TRBD1,TRBJ1-1,CASRWGQSTEAFF,TGTGCCAGCAGGTGGGGACAGAGCACTGAAGCTTTCTTT
TRBV5-1,NA,NA,TRBJ2-3,CASSSGVLTDTQYF,TGCGCCAGCAGCTCAGGGGTCCTCACAGATACGCAGTATTTT
TRBV10-3,NA,NA,TRBJ2-5,CAISESGGKETQYF,TGTGCCATCAGTGAGTCCGGCGGCAAAGAGACCCAGTACTTC
TRBV19,NA,TRBD2,TRBJ2-1,CASRLAGATYNEQFF,TGTGCCAGCCGACTAGCGGGAGCAACATACAATGAGCAGTTCTTC
TRBV28,NA,TRBD1,TRBJ1-2,CASSLITEGTAYGYTF,TGTGCCAGCAGTTTAATAACTGAGGGGACAGCCTATGGCTACACCTTC
TRBV5-4,once,TRBD2,TRBJ2-7,CASSSRLASSDEQYF,TGTGCCAGCAGCTCCCGACTAGCGTCGAGCGACGAGCAGTACTTC
TRBV7-3,NA,NA,TRBJ1-2,CASSPGMGGYTF,TGTGCCAGCAGCCCGGGAATGGGAGGCTACACCTTC
TRBV19,NA,TRBD1,TRBJ1-5,CASTIGTGGSQPQHF,TGTGCCAGTACCATCGGGACAGGGGGGAGTCAGCCCCAGCATTTT
TRBV7-2,NA,TRBD1,TRBJ2-7,CASSPGGTGVEQYF,TGTGCCAGCAGCCCCGGAGGGACAGGGGTCGAGCAGTACTTC
TRBV5-8,NA,TRBD1,TRBJ2-7,CASSLGDRGYEQYF,TGTGCCAGCAGCTTGGGGGACAGGGGCTACGAGCAGTACTTC
TRBV5-4,NA,NA,TRBJ2-3,CASSIPFTDTQYF,TGTGCCAGCAGTATCCCTTTCACAGATACGCAGTATTTT
TRBV9,NA,NA,TRBJ2-3,CASSAQRDTQYF,TGTGCCAGCAGCGCCCAGCGGGATACGCAGTATTTT
TRBV29-1,NA,TRBD2,TRBJ2-1,CSVKGASGGTEQFF,TGCAGCGTTAAAGGGGCTAGCGGGGGGACGGAGCAGTTCTTC
TRBV7-9,NA,NA,TRBJ2-5,CASSYPRGTQYF,TGTGCCAGCAGCTACCCCCGCGGGACCCAGTACTTC
TRBV18,NA,TRBD2,TRBJ2-3,CASSPPSGGSSTDTQYF,TGTGCCAGCTCACCACCATCGGGGGGGTCTAGCACAGATACGCAGTATTTT
TRBV11-1,NA,NA,TRBJ1-2,CASSLATDHVYGYTF,TGTGCCAGCAGCTTAGCTACAGACCATGTCTATGGCTACACCTTC
TRBV29-1,NA,TRBD1,TRBJ2-7,CSVEGTGTSYEQYF,TGCAGCGTTGAAGGGACAGGTACTTCCTACGAGCAGTACTTC
TRBV7-2,NA,NA,TRBJ1-4,CASSETMSNEKLFF,TGTGCCAGCAGCGAGACAATGTCTAATGAAAAACTGTTTTTT
TRBV5-4,NA,TRBD2,TRBJ2-1,CASSPGTRNNEQFF,TGTGCCAGCAGCCCAGGGACTAGAAACAATGAGCAGTTCTTC
TRBV5-1,NA,NA,TRBJ2-2,CASSPPTGGDVGELFF,TGCGCCAGCAGCCCCCCCACGGGCGGGGATGTGGGGGAGCTGTTTTTT
TRBV5-1,NA,NA,TRBJ1-5,CASTPGSIGNQPQHF,TGCGCCAGCACCCCGGGGTCGATAGGCAATCAGCCCCAGCATTTT
TRBV4-2,NA,NA,TRBJ2-7,CASSQAQGGYEQYF,TGTGCCAGCAGCCAAGCGCAGGGTGGCTACGAGCAGTACTTC
TRBV11-2,NA,TRBD2,TRBJ2-1,CASSFGGGGEQFF,TGTGCCAGCAGCTTTGGCGGGGGGGGTGAGCAGTTCTTC
TRBV18,NA,TRBD1,TRBJ2-7,CASSGTDFNEQYF,TGTGCCAGCTCAGGGACAGATTTTAACGAGCAGTACTTC
TRBV7-9,once,TRBD2,TRBJ2-3,CASSLLAGGLTDTQYF,TGTGCCAGCAGCCTACTAGCGGGAGGACTCACAGATACGCAGTATTTT
TRBV9,NA,TRBD2,TRBJ2-7,CASSVGREGVSEQYF,TGTGCCAGCAGCGTAGGTAGGGAGGGAGTGAGCGAGCAGTACTTC
TRBV28,few,NA,TRBJ1-2,CASSPNTRGYTF,TGTGCCAGCAGTCCAAATACGAGAGGCTACACCTTC
TRBV28,NA,NA,TRBJ2-2,CAGNSGQNTGELFF,TGTGCCGGTAACAGTGGGCAGAACACCGGGGAGCTGTTTTTT
TRBV7-2,NA,NA,TRBJ2-7,CASSSQRTAISYEQYF,TGTGCCAGCAGCTCCCAACGGACAGCTATCTCCTACGAGCAGTACTTC
TRBV5-1,NA,NA,TRBJ1-2,CASSPGGGFDGYTF,TGCGCCAGCAGCCCTGGTGGGGGCTTCGATGGCTACACCTTC
TRBV28,NA,NA,TRBJ1-6,CASSLYRGGSSSYNSPLHF,TGTGCCAGCAGTCTTTATAGGGGGGGTTCAAGCTCCTATAATTCACCCCTCCACTTT
TRBV19,NA,TRBD1,TRBJ1-2,CASGPGGRGYTF,TGTGCCAGCGGGCCAGGGGGCAGAGGCTACACCTTC
TRBV18,NA,TRBD2,TRBJ2-1,CASSPEPGGLYNEQFF,TGTGCCAGCTCACCGGAACCCGGGGGGTTATACAATGAGCAGTTCTTC
TRBV5-4,NA,NA,TRBJ2-7,CASSLEGDEQYF,TGTGCCAGCAGCTTGGAGGGGGACGAGCAGTACTTC